This TCR beta chain appears in the sequencing data of a study of persistence of HIV-infected CD4 T cells. The libraries were made with immunoSEQ version 4 in survey mode. Some clones are missing from TCRdb's copy, which holds only in-frame ones; the method was immunoSEQ multiplex PCR. The repertoire holds around 48,000 clones, with about 80% as singletons. As to this clone: What it binds is not known.

Stimulation used about 9.5 ug/mL lysate from CMV-infected fibroblasts. Sorted nonresponding memory CD4+ T cells were CD40L-negative, CD69-negative, CD45RO-high. V lost 1 base, J lost 0 bases, and 7 bases lay in between. The CDR3 is made up of 15 amino acids. Germline CDR1 is SGHAT and CDR2 is FQDESV (reference sequence). The TCR was taken from an adult man with HIV who was CMV-seropositive. This rearrangement joins TRBV11-1 to TRBJ1-3; the D gene is possibly TRBD1 (5 bases). Specimen: CD4+ T cells sorted from PBMCs after approximately 19-hour stimulation, collected from a patient who received antiretroviral therapy. The CDR3 DNA reads TGTGCCAGCAGCTTAGAAGGGGCCTCTGGAAACACCATATATTTT. This sequence encodes CASSLEGASGNTIYF.